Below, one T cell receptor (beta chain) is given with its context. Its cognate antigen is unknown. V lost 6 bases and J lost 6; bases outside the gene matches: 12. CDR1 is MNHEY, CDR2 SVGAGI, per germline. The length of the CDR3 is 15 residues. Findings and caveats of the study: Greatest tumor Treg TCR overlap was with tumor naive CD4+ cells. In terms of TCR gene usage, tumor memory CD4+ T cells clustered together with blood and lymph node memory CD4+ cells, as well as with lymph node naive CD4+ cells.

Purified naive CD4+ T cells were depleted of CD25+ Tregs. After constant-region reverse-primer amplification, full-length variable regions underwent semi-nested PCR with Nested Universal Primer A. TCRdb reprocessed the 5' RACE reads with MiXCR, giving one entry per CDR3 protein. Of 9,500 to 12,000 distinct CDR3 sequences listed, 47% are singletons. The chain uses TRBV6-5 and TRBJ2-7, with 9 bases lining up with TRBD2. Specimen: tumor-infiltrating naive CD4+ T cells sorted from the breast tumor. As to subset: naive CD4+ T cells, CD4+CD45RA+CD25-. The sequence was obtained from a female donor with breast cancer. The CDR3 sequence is CASRAVGGRAFEQYF. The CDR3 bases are TGTGCCAGCAGGGCGGTCGGCGGGAGGGCCTTCGAGCAGTACTTC.